The TCR beta chain described here comes from a study of radiotherapy plus CTLA-4 blockade in lung cancer. In the study overall: 15% to 20% of patients responded objectively, and about 30% achieved disease control.

This clone was seen more than once but under ten times. Its matching antigen is unknown. Other DNA sequences of this sample code for an identical CDR3. With 3 bases clipped from V and 1 base from J, the junction kept 4 bases outside the gene matches. The CDR3 has 16 amino acids. Germline assignment: CDR1 SEHNR and CDR2 FQNEAQ (reference sequence). Study outcomes and limitations: Dynamics of early blood T cell clones, together with interferon-beta, were reportedly the best predictors of response. In blood, after radiotherapy plus ipilimumab, tumor-derived TCR clones expanded.

Assay used: immunoSEQ multiplex PCR; TCRdb lists only in-frame clones, some missing. The data contain 60,000 to 70,000 clones, 65% to 80% of them singletons. CTLA-4 blockade using ipilimumab, together with focal radiation, was received by patients with chemo-refractory metastatic non-small-cell lung cancer. The source material was peripheral blood, sampled from a patient treated with radiotherapy plus ipilimumab. V is TRBV7-9 and J is TRBJ2-4, with 9 nucleotides matching TRBD1. This receptor was identified in a human donor with non-small cell lung cancer who had a complete response to radiotherapy plus ipilimumab. The CDR3: CASSLGQGWAKNIQYF. In nucleotides, the CDR3 is TGTGCCAGCAGCTTGGGACAGGGTTGGGCCAAAAACATTCAGTACTTC. The variable domain in full, with the rest retrieved from reference TRBV7-9 and TRBJ2-4, is DTGVSQNPRHKITKRGQNVTFRCDPISEHNRLYWYRQTLGQGPEFLTYFQNEAQLEKSRLLSDRFSAERPKGSFSTLEIQRTEQGDSAMYLCASSLGQGWAKNIQYFGAGTRLSVL.